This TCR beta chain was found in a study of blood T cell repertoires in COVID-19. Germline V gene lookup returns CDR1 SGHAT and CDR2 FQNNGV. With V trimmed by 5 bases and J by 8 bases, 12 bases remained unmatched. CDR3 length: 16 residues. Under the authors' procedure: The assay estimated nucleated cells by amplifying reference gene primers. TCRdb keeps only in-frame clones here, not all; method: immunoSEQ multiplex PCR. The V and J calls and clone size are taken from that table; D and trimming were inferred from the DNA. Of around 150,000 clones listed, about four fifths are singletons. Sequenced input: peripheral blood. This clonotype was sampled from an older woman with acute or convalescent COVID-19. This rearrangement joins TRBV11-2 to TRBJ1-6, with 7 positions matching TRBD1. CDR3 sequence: CASSTRGRDPHSPLHF. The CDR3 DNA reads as TGTGCCAGCAGCACTAGGGGGCGGGACCCCCATTCACCCCTCCACTTT. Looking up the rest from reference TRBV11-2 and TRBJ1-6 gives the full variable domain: EAGVAQSPRYKIIEKRQSVAFWCNPISGHATLYWYQQILGQGPKLLIQFQNNGVVDDSQLPKDRFSAERLKGVDSTLKIQPAKLEDSAVYLCASSTRGRDPHSPLHFGNGTRLTVT.